This T cell receptor (beta chain) was recorded in a study of blood T cells in healthy people across ages. There were healthy Caucasian individuals from Russia, aged 6 to 90, serving as donors. Every participating donor contributed about 10 milliliters of peripheral blood through a draw. No fewer than 6 million PBMCs went into each sample. The CDR3 runs to 18 residues. From germline, CDR1 is SQVTM and CDR2 ANQGSEA. V shed 4 bases and J 2 bases; nucleotides not matched to a gene: 11. Primers used in a second PCR of roughly 6 to 11 cycles were a sample-barcoded 5' primer and a J-beta primer mix. A single record per CDR3 protein comes from TCRdb applying MiXCR to the 5' RACE reads. The sample has about 580,000 distinct CDR3 sequences, around 48% seen once.

The rearrangement uses TRBV29-1 and TRBJ2-2; 12 nucleotides line up with TRBD2. The sequencing input was blood. The source is a man at least 80 years old in good health. The CDR3 coding sequence is TGCAGCGTTGCCGGGCTAGCGGGAGGGCCAACCAACACCGGGGAGCTGTTTTTT. Translation gives CSVAGLAGGPTNTGELFF.